These T cell receptor beta chains were read from a single sample in a study of shared clonotypes between healthy human individuals. The method was immunoSEQ multiplex PCR; TCRdb's version includes in-frame clones alone and lacks a portion of them. The sample records millions of clones, 85% to 95% being singletons. Sequenced sample: naive CD4+ T cells from PBMCs. These receptor sequences come from a young man in good health. Some clones in this sample may be carry-over from other donors' samples. Each CDR3 is given with its conserved first and last residue. A D gene is named only where the DNA matches it firmly.

j_call v_call d_call cdr3_nt cdr3_aa
TRBJ2-6 TRBV28 . TGTGCCAGCAGTTTTCACCCTTCTGGGGCCAACGTCCTGACTTTC CASSFHPSGANVLTF
TRBJ2-1 TRBV18 TRBD2 TGTGCCAGCTCACAAGCGGGAGGGCCTAGGGATGAGCAGTTCTTC CASSQAGGPRDEQFF
TRBJ1-2 TRBV21-1 . TGTGCCAGCAGCACTTCAGGGGGCACAGACTATGGCTACACCTTC CASSTSGGTDYGYTF
TRBJ1-2 TRBV20-1 . TGCAGTGCTAGTCGGTTCGCAGGCTACACCTTC CSASRFAGYTF
TRBJ2-5 TRBV7-2 TRBD2 TGTGCCAGCAGCTTAATGGTCGGTCTAGCGGGCGCAGAGACCCAGTACTTC CASSLMVGLAGAETQYF
TRBJ2-1 TRBV15 . TGTGCCACCAGCAGAGACTACAGCTCCTACAATGAGCAGTTCTTC CATSRDYSSYNEQFF
TRBJ1-5 TRBV6-4 . TGTGCCAGCGCAGGGGTAAAGTCGAGTCAGCCCCAGCATTTT CASAGVKSSQPQHF
TRBJ1-2 TRBV5-1 . TGCGCCAGCAGCTTCGGCGGTATTTCGGGCAGTCGGTACGGTGGCTACACCTTC CASSFGGISGSRYGGYTF
TRBJ1-1 TRBV5-1 . TGCGCCAGCAGCTTGGGGACCACGAACACTGAAGCTTTCTTT CASSLGTTNTEAFF
TRBJ1-1 TRBV14 . TGTGCCAGCAGCCTACATCCGGGGGTTCCCACTGAAGCTTTCTTT CASSLHPGVPTEAFF
TRBJ2-7 TRBV27 . TGTGCCACAGGGGGGCGGGAGAACTACGAGCAGTACTTC CATGGRENYEQYF
TRBJ1-4 TRBV27 . TGTGCCAGCAGTTTATCGACGCACCGGAGGGAAAAACTGTTTTTT CASSLSTHRREKLFF
TRBJ2-3 TRBV11-2 . TGTGCCAGCAGCCCCTCACAGGGACTTAGCACAGATACGCAGTATTTT CASSPSQGLSTDTQYF
TRBJ2-1 TRBV28 . TGTGCCAGCAGGAGGGGACCGACGATAAATGAGCAGTTCTTC CASRRGPTINEQFF
TRBJ2-1 TRBV6-1 . TGTGCCAGCATCCTTAATCCGGGACCAAAATATGAGCAGTTCTTC CASILNPGPKYEQFF
TRBJ1-1 TRBV28 . TGTGCCAGCAGTTTCAGTGGGACAACTTCTTTCTTT CASSFSGTTSFF
TRBJ1-5 TRBV2 . TGTGCCAGCAGGGCGGGCGCAGCCACCCATCAGCCCCAGCATTTT CASRAGAATHQPQHF
TRBJ2-5 TRBV28 TRBD1 TGTGCCAGCAGTACCACAGGGGGCACAAAGACCCAGTACTTC CASSTTGGTKTQYF
TRBJ2-3 TRBV6-5 . TGTGCCAGCATTCCCCCGGGAGAAAATACGCAGTATTTT CASIPPGENTQYF
TRBJ2-1 TRBV6-6 . TGTGCCAGCAGAGGGCTGCAGGACAATGAGCAGTTCTTC CASRGLQDNEQFF